The 27 T cell receptor beta chains in this list originate from one sample, sequenced in a study of CD8+CD57+ T cells in acquired aplastic anemia. Investigators profiled TCR beta VDJ and CDR3 from genomic DNA template. TCRdb fed the reads into MiXCR, producing one record per CDR3 protein. The sample contains about 160,000 distinct CDR3 sequences, around half of which appear only once. Sequencing involved patients with CD8+CD57+ cell expansion previously shown by flow cytometry. Sequenced material: sorted CD4+, CD8+, or CD8+CD57+ T cells (not recorded which) from PBMCs. These receptors all come from a human donor with aplastic anemia.

This clonotype was picked up a small number of times. A much larger clonotype is one base distant, so this may be a read error. The gene calls are TRBV14 and TRBJ1-2; D not certain. CDR3 length equals 13 residues. The germline V gene encodes CDR1 SGHDN and CDR2 FVKESK. The chain's CDR3 is CASSQVTAYGYIF. CDR3 sequence (DNA): TGTGCCAGCAGCCAAGTCACGGCGTATGGCTACATCTTC.

This clonotype has a count of ten or more. The chain recombines TRBV20-1 with TRBJ1-1; D unclear. From germline, CDR1 is DFQATT and CDR2 SNEGSKA (reference sequence). The CDR3 extends over 15 amino acids. Between the trimmed V and J ends, which lost 0 bases and 4 bases, there was a span of 15 bases. DNA for the CDR3: TGCAGTGCTAGAGAAGGTGAGACCCGGGGCACTGAAGCTTTCTTT. This translates into CSAREGETRGTEAFF.

The chain employs TRBV15 and TRBJ2-5, with TRBD2 matching over 8 bases. V lost 0 bases to trimming and J lost 6 bases; unmatched junction nucleotides: 3. The CDR3 has 14 residues. Germline V lookup: CDR1 LNHNV, CDR2 YYDKDF (reference sequence). DNA for the CDR3: TGTGCCACCAGCAGAGATCGCGGGGGGAAGACCCAGTACTTC. Its protein product is CATSRDRGGKTQYF.

The chain couples TRBV20-1 to TRBJ1-2; TRBD1 matches 9 bases. V trimming: 0 bases; J trimming: 6 bases; junction bases outside the gene matches: 5. The length of the CDR3 is 14 residues. CDR1 and CDR2 (germline): DFQATT, SNEGSKA (reference sequence). The DNA of the CDR3 is TGCAGTGCTAGAGATCCCCGGACAGGGGATGGCTACACCTTC. The encoded protein is CSARDPRTGDGYTF.

In its sample, this clonotype was seen many times. The CDR3 region is CASSSGGSSYNEQFF. In nucleotides, the CDR3 is TGTGCCAGCAGCAGCGGGGGGAGCTCCTACAATGAGCAGTTCTTC. The chain uses TRBV4-2 and TRBJ2-1, with 9 bases fitting TRBD2. The V gene end was trimmed by 5 bases and the J gene end by 0 bases; junction bases not matched to a gene: 2. The CDR3 loop spans 15 amino acids. In germline, CDR1 is LGHNA, CDR2 YNFKEQ.

This clonotype occurred many times. The chain has TRBV4-1 and TRBJ1-4, with 9 bases aligning to TRBD1. J lost 7 bases, V lost 0 bases, and 3 bases had no gene match. Germline CDR1 is MGHRA and CDR2 is YSYEKL. The CDR3 has 15 residues. In DNA form, the CDR3 reads TGCGCCAGCAGCCAAGATGGGACAGGGAGTGAAAAACTGTTTTTT. Protein: CASSQDGTGSEKLFF.

Many counts were recorded for this clonotype. The chain employs TRBV20-1 and TRBJ2-1; D may correspond to TRBD1 or TRBD2 (5 bases each). The CDR3 is 13 amino acids. The germline V gene encodes CDR1 DFQATT and CDR2 SNEGSKA (reference sequence). V was shortened by 0 bases and J by 7 bases, with 10 bases between the two germline ends. CDR3 DNA sequence: TGCAGTGCTAGAGAGGGGGTTTTGAATGAGCAGTTCTTC. Amino acids: CSAREGVLNEQFF.

This clonotype was observed many times. The chain couples TRBV7-9 to TRBJ2-1; 9 bases match TRBD1. The CDR3 extends over 16 amino acids. Germline trimming cut 5 bases from V and 6 bases from J; bases unmatched to any gene: 11. Germline V gene data show CDR1 as SEHNR and CDR2 as FQNEAQ (reference sequence). This CDR3 is CASSPPGQGGLNEQFF. CDR3 in DNA: TGTGCCAGCAGCCCACCGGGACAGGGAGGGCTCAATGAGCAGTTCTTC.

The rearrangement links TRBV5-6 to TRBJ1-1; 11 bases are shared with TRBD1. This CDR3 region has 15 residues. After removal of 4 bases from V and 4 bases from J, the junction contained 6 bases not matched to a gene. Per germline, CDR1 SGHDT and CDR2 YYEEEE. In DNA form, the CDR3 reads TGTGCCAGCAGCCCCGCCGGGACAGGGGGCACTGAAGCTTTCTTT. This sequence encodes CASSPAGTGGTEAFF.

The chain carries TRBV20-1 and TRBJ1-6, with 8 bases fitting TRBD1. Germline CDR1 is DFQATT and CDR2 is SNEGSKA (reference sequence). V lost 6 bases, J lost 6 bases, and 13 bases stayed unmatched. This CDR3 is 16 amino acids long. The CDR3 sequence: CSARTGKGVTNSPLHF. The DNA of the CDR3 is TGCAGTGCACGGACAGGGAAGGGTGTCACTAATTCACCCCTCCACTTT.

A remark on this clonotype: This may stem from a read error, because a much larger clone lies one nucleotide away. The rearrangement links TRBV9 to TRBJ1-1; D unresolved. CDR1 is SGDLS and CDR2 is YYNGEE in the germline V gene. Trimming cost V 0 bases and J 4 bases, with 10 bases left between them. The CDR3 totals 14 residues. The CDR3 protein is CASSVVPASTEAFF. The CDR3 nucleotides are TGTGCCAGCAGCGTAGTTCCGGCGAGCACTGAAGCTTTCTTT.

Concerning this clonotype itself: The germline gene is not matched at one end of the junction; a read error may be the cause. The rearrangement uses TRBV24-1 and TRBJ2-4, with D possibly being TRBD1 (6 bases). The CDR3 length is 16 residues. CDR1 and CDR2 (germline): KGHDR, SFDVKD. The CDR3 loop reads CATSDSMTGAGNIQCF. CDR3 coding DNA: TGTGCCACCAGTGATTCCATGACAGGTGCTGGAAACATTCAGTGCTTC.

This rearrangement joins TRBV19 to TRBJ1-4; D is perhaps TRBD1 (6 bases). Germline CDR1 and CDR2: LNHDA and SQIVND (reference sequence). There are 15 residues in the CDR3. The germline V and J ends were trimmed by 3 bases and 5 bases, with 13 bases remaining between them. The CDR3 DNA reads as TGTGCCAGTAGTATGGGGGCAGGGACCAATGAAAAACTGTTTTTT. Protein sequence: CASSMGAGTNEKLFF.

This clonotype occurred many times. The rearrangement links TRBV6-1 to TRBJ1-5; 8 bases agree with TRBD1. Per the germline V gene, CDR1 is MNHNS and CDR2 is SASEGT. This CDR3 has 14 amino acids. V shed 6 bases and J 6 bases; nucleotides not matched to a gene: 7. CDR3 sequence: CASRQTGGSQPQHF. In DNA, the CDR3 is TGTGCCAGCAGACAAACAGGGGGGAGTCAGCCCCAGCATTTT.

This clonotype has only one observation. J is TRBJ2-2 and V is TRBV11-2, with TRBD1 matching over 10 bases. The CDR3 extends over 16 amino acids. After removal of 5 bases from V and 7 bases from J, the junction contained 10 bases not matched to a gene. Looked up from germline, CDR1 is SGHAT and CDR2 is FQNNGV. CDR3 DNA: TGTGCCAGCAGCCCCGGGACAGGGGTGGACCACGGGGAGCTGTTTTTT. Protein product: CASSPGTGVDHGELFF.

This clonotype was seen ten or more times. V gene TRBV6-2 or TRBV6-3 combines with J gene TRBJ1-1; tentatively, D is TRBD1 (5 bases). Trimming shortened V by 6 bases and J by 3 bases, and 11 bases separated the two germline ends. The germline V gene encodes CDR1 MNHEY and CDR2 SVGEGT. The CDR3 spans 13 residues. The CDR3 reads CASSKTADTEAFF. CDR3 coding DNA: TGTGCCAGCAGCAAGACAGCCGACACTGAAGCTTTCTTT.

In its sample, this clonotype was seen once. The chain couples TRBV20-1 to TRBJ1-5, with 7 bases that match TRBD1. The CDR3 consists of 15 residues. V lost 3 bases, J lost 6 bases, and 11 bases stayed unmatched. From germline, CDR1 is DFQATT and CDR2 SNEGSKA (reference sequence). DNA for the CDR3: TGCAGTGCTAGCGAACGCAGGGGGTATGGTCAGCCCCAGCATTTT. It is translated as CSASERRGYGQPQHF.

On this clonotype: An end of the junction does not agree with germline; a read error may underlie this. V is TRBV7-2 and J is TRBJ2-1, with D unclear. CDR3 size: 12 residues. CDR1 is SGHTA and CDR2 is FQGNSA in the germline V gene. CDR3: CASSAQYNEQFF. The CDR3 DNA sequence: TGTGCCAGCAGCGCCCAATACAATGAGCAGTTTTTC.

The chain employs TRBV29-1 and TRBJ2-1; D gene unclear. The CDR3 length is 13 residues. Germline V lookup: CDR1 SQVTM, CDR2 ANQGSEA. Trimming stripped 3 bases from V and 6 bases from J, with 12 bases between. CDR3 in DNA: TGCAGCGTTGACTGGCTTGCTTCCAATGAGCAGTTCTTC. Protein sequence: CSVDWLASNEQFF.

This clonotype was detected many times. The rearrangement uses TRBV11-3 and TRBJ1-1, with D perhaps matching TRBD1 (6 bases). V gave up 4 bases and J gave up 6 bases, with 15 bases separating them. The CDR3 contains 14 residues. The V gene's germline CDR1 is SGHNT and CDR2 YENEEA. The CDR3 nucleotides are TGTGCCAGCAGCTCCACGCCAGGGGCCTCTGAAGCTTTCTTT. This encodes CASSSTPGASEAFF.

In DNA form, the CDR3 reads TGTGCCACCTTGACAGATACGCAGTATTTT. It specifies CATLTDTQYF. This rearrangement joins TRBV15 to TRBJ2-3, with D uncertain. V lost 8 bases and J 3 bases, leaving 3 bases between the germline ends. Germline CDR1 reads LNHNV; CDR2 reads YYDKDF (reference sequence). The CDR3 totals 10 residues.

This clonotype was seen ten or more times. The rearrangement joins TRBV11-1 to TRBJ2-7; 15 bases agree with TRBD2. V was pared by 1 base and J by 7 bases, with 14 bases of the junction left unmatched. Per the germline V gene, CDR1 is SGHAT and CDR2 is FQDESV (reference sequence). The CDR3 is made up of 19 amino acids. The CDR3 sequence: CASSLVGRTGLAGGGEQYV. In DNA, the CDR3 is TGTGCCAGCAGCTTAGTGGGACGGACGGGACTAGCGGGAGGAGGGGAGCAGTACGTC.

Ten or more counts support this clonotype. V gene TRBV5-6 combines with J gene TRBJ2-5; D possibly corresponds to TRBD1 (6 bases). The germline gives CDR1 SGHDT, CDR2 YYEEEE. Trimming removed 4 bases from V and 2 bases from J, with 12 bases in between. This CDR3 has 14 amino acids. The CDR3 here is CASSRRDTQETQYF. CDR3 sequence (DNA): TGTGCCAGCAGCCGCCGGGACACTCAAGAGACCCAGTACTTC. The whole variable domain, remainder taken from reference TRBV5-6 and TRBJ2-5, is DAGVTQSPTHLIKTRGQQVTLRCSPKSGHDTVSWYQQALGQGPQFIFQYYEEEERQRGNFPDRFSGHQFPNYSSELNVNALLLGDSALYLCASSRRDTQETQYFGPGTRLLVL.

The sample holds many counts of this clonotype. V usage is TRBV9 and J usage is TRBJ2-3; D is possibly TRBD1 or TRBD2 (5 bases each). This CDR3 contains 15 residues. CDR1 is SGDLS and CDR2 is YYNGEE in the germline V gene. V lost 1 base, J lost 1 base, and 10 bases lay in between. CDR3 region: CASSVRQGGTDTQYF. The DNA for the CDR3 is TGTGCCAGCAGCGTACGCCAGGGAGGCACAGATACGCAGTATTTT.

V and J are TRBV10-3 and TRBJ1-6; tentatively, D is TRBD1 (5 bases). The CDR3 loop spans 13 amino acids. The germline V gene has CDR1 ENHRY and CDR2 SYGVKD. Between the trimmed V and J ends, which lost 10 bases and 9 bases, there was a span of 16 bases. The CDR3 loop is CATLDSDPSPLHF. CDR3 coding DNA: TGTGCCACGTTAGACAGTGATCCTTCACCCCTCCACTTT.

Ten or more counts support this clonotype. V and J are TRBV7-2 and TRBJ1-1, with 9 nucleotides matching TRBD1. Germline V gives CDR1 SGHTA, CDR2 FQGNSA. The CDR3 has 18 residues. V lost 2 bases to trimming and J lost 0 bases; unmatched junction nucleotides: 10. CDR3 in amino acids: CASSLRPGQGSLNTEAFF. CDR3 DNA: TGTGCCAGCAGCTTACGCCCGGGACAGGGCTCTCTGAACACTGAAGCTTTCTTT.

This clonotype was seen more than once but under ten times. The genes are TRBV2 and TRBJ1-3; no definite D call. V gave up 3 bases and J gave up 4 bases, with 10 bases separating them. The germline CDR1 and CDR2 sequences are SNHLY and FYNNEI. The length of the CDR3 is 14 residues. CDR3 DNA sequence: TGTGCCAGCAGTGAGGACGGGTTCGGAAACACCATATATTTT. Translation: CASSEDGFGNTIYF.